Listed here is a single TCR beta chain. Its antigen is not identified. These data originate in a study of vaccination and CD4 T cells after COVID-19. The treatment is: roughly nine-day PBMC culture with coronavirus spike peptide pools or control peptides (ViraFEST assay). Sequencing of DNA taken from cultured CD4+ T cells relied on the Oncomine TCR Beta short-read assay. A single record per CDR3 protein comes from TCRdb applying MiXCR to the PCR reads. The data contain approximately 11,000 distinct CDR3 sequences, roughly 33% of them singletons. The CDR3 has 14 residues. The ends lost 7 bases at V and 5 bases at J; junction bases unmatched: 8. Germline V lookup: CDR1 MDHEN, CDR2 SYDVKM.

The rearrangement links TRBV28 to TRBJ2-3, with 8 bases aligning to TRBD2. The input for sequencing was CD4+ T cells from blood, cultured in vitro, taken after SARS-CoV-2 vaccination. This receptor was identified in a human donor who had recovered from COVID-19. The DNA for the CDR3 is TGTGCCAGCACCTTGACTAGCGTGGTAGATACGCAGTATTTT. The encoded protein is CASTLTSVVDTQYF.